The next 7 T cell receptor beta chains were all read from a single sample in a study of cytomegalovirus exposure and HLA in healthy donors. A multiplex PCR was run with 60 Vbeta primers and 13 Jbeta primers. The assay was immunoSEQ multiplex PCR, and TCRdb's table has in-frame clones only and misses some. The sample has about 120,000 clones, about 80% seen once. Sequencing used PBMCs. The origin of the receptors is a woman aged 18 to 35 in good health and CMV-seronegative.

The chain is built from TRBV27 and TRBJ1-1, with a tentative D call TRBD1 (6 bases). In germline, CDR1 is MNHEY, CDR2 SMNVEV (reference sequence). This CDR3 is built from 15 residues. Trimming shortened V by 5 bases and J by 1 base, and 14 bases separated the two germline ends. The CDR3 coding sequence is TGTGCCAGCAGTCCGCTTCCGGGACAGAACACTGAAGCTTTCTTT. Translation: CASSPLPGQNTEAFF.

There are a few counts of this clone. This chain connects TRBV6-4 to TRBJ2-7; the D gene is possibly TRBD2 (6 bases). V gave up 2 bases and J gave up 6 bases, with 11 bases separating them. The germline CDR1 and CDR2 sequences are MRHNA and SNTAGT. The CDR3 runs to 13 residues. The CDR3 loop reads CASSDREEGEQYF. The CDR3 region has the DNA TGTGCCAGCAGTGACAGGGAGGAAGGCGAGCAGTACTTC.

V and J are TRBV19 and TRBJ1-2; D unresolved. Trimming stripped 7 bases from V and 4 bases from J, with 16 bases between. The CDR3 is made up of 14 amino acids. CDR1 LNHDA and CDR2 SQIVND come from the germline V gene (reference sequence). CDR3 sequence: CASTPAAGLYGYTF. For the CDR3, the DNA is TGTGCCAGTACCCCGGCGGCGGGTCTCTATGGCTACACCTTC. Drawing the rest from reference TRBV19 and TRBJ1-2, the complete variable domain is DGGITQSPKYLFRKEGQNVTLSCEQNLNHDAMYWYRQDPGQGLRLIYYSQIVNDFQKGDIAEGYSVSREKKESFPLTVTSAQKNPTAFYLCASTPAAGLYGYTFGSGTRLTVV.

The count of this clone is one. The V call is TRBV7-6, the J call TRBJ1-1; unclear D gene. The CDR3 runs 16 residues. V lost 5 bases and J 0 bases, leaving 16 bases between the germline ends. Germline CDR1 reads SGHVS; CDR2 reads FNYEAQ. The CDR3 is CASSPPGPLMNTEAFF. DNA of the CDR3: TGTGCCAGCAGCCCTCCTGGGCCTCTAATGAACACTGAAGCTTTCTTT.

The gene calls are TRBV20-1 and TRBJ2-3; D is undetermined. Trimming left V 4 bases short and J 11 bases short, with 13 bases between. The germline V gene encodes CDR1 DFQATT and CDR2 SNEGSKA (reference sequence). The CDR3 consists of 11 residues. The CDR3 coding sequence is TGCAGTGCTATTGGGCCACCTTTGCAGTATTTT. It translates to CSAIGPPLQYF.

As DNA, the CDR3 is TGTGCAAAACAAACTCGGCTAGGCACTGAAGCTTTCTTT. Protein sequence: CAKQTRLGTEAFF. The chain has TRBV27 and TRBJ1-1; D unresolved. Germline CDR1 reads MNHEY; CDR2 reads SMNVEV (reference sequence). This CDR3 is 13 amino acids long.

The CDR3 is CASSLDREWGQPQHF. DNA of the CDR3: TGTGCCAGCAGCTTAGATCGGGAGTGGGGTCAGCCCCAGCATTTT. The chain has TRBV7-2 and TRBJ1-5; D unclear. Trimming took 1 base from V and 6 from J, leaving 13 bases between them. The V gene's germline CDR1 is SGHTA and CDR2 FQGNSA. The CDR3 spans 15 residues.